The subject of this entry is one T cell receptor beta chain. The germline CDR1 and CDR2 sequences are SGHRS and YFSETQ. CDR3 size: 12 residues. V lost 0 bases to trimming and J lost 10 bases, with 8 bases between them. Profiling relied on immunoSEQ multiplex PCR, and the TCRdb table lists in-frame clones only, not all of them. This table holds approximately 11,000 clones, over 75% found once. This sample stems from a study of tumor T cells in aggressive B-cell lymphoma. The TCR was taken from an adult with diffuse large B cell lymphoma. The chain couples TRBV5-1 to TRBJ2-1, with D tentatively TRBD2 (6 bases). The sequencing sample was made of tumor tissue. The CDR3 loop reads CASSLGAGEQFF. CDR3 DNA sequence: TGCGCCAGCAGCTTGGGGGCGGGAGAGCAGTTCTTC.